This is a list of T cell receptor beta chains from one sample in a study of control samples from healthy donors and cancer patients. Repertoires were generated with immunoSEQ multiplex PCR, while TCRdb's copy carries only in-frame clones and drops some. The sample includes over 100,000 clones, around 89% of them seen just once. The material sequenced was blood. These receptors came from a man in his forties or fifties in good health. Each CDR3 is given with its conserved first and last residue. Fields, in order: V gene, clone size, J gene, D gene, CDR3 DNA, CDR3 protein. D genes are given only for firm matches. Only some rows state a clone size, as once, few, many or a class for expanded clones.

TRBV19	.	TRBJ2-3	.	TGTGCCAGTAGTTCAGGGGTCGGGAGCCTCCTAAAGCGCACAGATACGCAGTATTTT	CASSSGVGSLLKRTDTQYF
TRBV19	.	TRBJ2-5	TRBD1	TGTGCCAGTAGTCCGGGGGACAGGGGTAGAGAGACCCAGTACTTC	CASSPGDRGRETQYF
TRBV5-1	.	TRBJ2-7	TRBD1	TGCGCCAGCAGCCCCGACAGGGCTAACCCCGAGCAGTACTTC	CASSPDRANPEQYF
TRBV7-9	.	TRBJ2-6	TRBD1	TGTGCCAGCAGCCCGCGGGGACAGGCCCTCGGGGGGGCCAACGTCCTGACTTTC	CASSPRGQALGGANVLTF
TRBV7-9	few	TRBJ2-7	TRBD1	TGTGCCAGCAGCTTTACCGGGACAGGGGAGAATAAGCAGTACTTC	CASSFTGTGENKQYF
TRBV7-9	.	TRBJ1-1	.	TGTGCCAGCAGCTTACAGGGAAGAACCACTGAAGCTTTCTTT	CASSLQGRTTEAFF
TRBV5-1	.	TRBJ2-7	.	TGCGCCAGCAGCTCCGGCCGGCAGACCTACGAGCAGTACTTC	CASSSGRQTYEQYF
TRBV10-3	.	TRBJ2-7	TRBD1	TGTGCCATCAGTGAGGGGACAGGGATTTACGAGCAGTACTTC	CAISEGTGIYEQYF
TRBV28	once	TRBJ1-2	.	TGTGCCAGCAGTCCCCTTGGTTATGGCTACACCTTC	CASSPLGYGYTF
TRBV19	.	TRBJ1-5	.	TGTGCCAGTAGTATTTACCAGGCCGATAGCAATCAGCCCCAGCATTTT	CASSIYQADSNQPQHF
TRBV6-2/TRBV6-3	.	TRBJ1-3	.	TGTGCCAGCAGTTACTCGACAGCGGGAAACACCATATATTTT	CASSYSTAGNTIYF
TRBV6-1	.	TRBJ2-3	TRBD2	TGTGCCAGCAGTGGGGGACTAGCGGGGGGCCCCGCGGCAAAGCAGTATTTT	CASSGGLAGGPAAKQYF
TRBV5-8	.	TRBJ1-5	.	TGTGCCAGCAGCTTGCCTTATAGCAATCAGCCCCAGCATTTT	CASSLPYSNQPQHF
TRBV18	.	TRBJ2-5	.	TGTGCCAGCTCATCAAAAGAGACCCAGTACTTC	CASSSKETQYF
TRBV27	.	TRBJ2-5	.	TGTGCCAGCAGTGCCCTATTCCCGCGGACGGACCTCGCGGCGCAAGAGACCCAGTACTTC	CASSALFPRTDLAAQETQYF
TRBV3-1/TRBV3-2	.	TRBJ2-1	.	TGTGCCAGCAGCCGCCTAGGGAGTGATGAGCAGTTCTTC	CASSRLGSDEQFF
TRBV2	few	TRBJ1-5	.	TGTGCCAGCAGTGGCCACCAGGGGCGGCAGCCCCAGCATTTT	CASSGHQGRQPQHF
TRBV5-1	.	TRBJ1-4	TRBD1	TGCGCCAGCAGCGCCGAGGAGGGAGCCGGGCACAGGGGAGAAAAACTGTTTTTT	CASSAEEGAGHRGEKLFF
TRBV2	.	TRBJ1-1	.	TGTGCCAGCAGTGCAGGAAATGTCGAAGCTTTCTTT	CASSAGNVEAFF
TRBV7-2	.	TRBJ1-5	.	TGTGCCAGCAGTCAGCGGGCAGGGTATAGCAATCAGCCCCAGCATTTT	CASSQRAGYSNQPQHF
TRBV12-5	.	TRBJ2-7	.	TGTGCTAGTGGTCTCTCCCTCTACGAGCAGTACTTC	CASGLSLYEQYF
TRBV6-1	.	TRBJ2-3	TRBD2	TGTGCCAGCAGCCTCGGGGGGAGTAACACAGATACGCAGTATTTT	CASSLGGSNTDTQYF
TRBV2	.	TRBJ1-6	.	TGTGCCAGCAAATTTCGGGATAATTCACCCCTCCACTTT	CASKFRDNSPLHF
TRBV7-6	.	TRBJ1-1	TRBD1	TGTGCCAGCAGCTTATCCCAGGGGGCGTCGAACACTGAAGCTTTCTTT	CASSLSQGASNTEAFF
TRBV5-6	.	TRBJ1-2	TRBD1	TGTGCCAGCAGCACCCAGACAGGGTTTAACTATGGCTACACCTTC	CASSTQTGFNYGYTF
TRBV12-5	.	TRBJ1-1	.	TGTGCTAGTGGTTCCTATTCAGGGGACACTGAAGCTTTCTTT	CASGSYSGDTEAFF
TRBV4-1	.	TRBJ2-4	TRBD2	TGCGCCAGCAGCCAAGATTTGGGCGGGGGGTACAAAAACATTCAGTACTTC	CASSQDLGGGYKNIQYF
TRBV20-1	.	TRBJ2-3	.	TGCAGTGCTAGTTACAGCCCTCTGAGCACAGATACGCAGTATTTT	CSASYSPLSTDTQYF
TRBV6-2/TRBV6-3	.	TRBJ1-2	.	TGTGCCAGCAGTTACTCTAGCAGGCGGGAAGCTAACTATGGCTACACCTTC	CASSYSSRREANYGYTF
TRBV5-1	.	TRBJ1-2	.	TGCGCCAGCAGCACTGACCCGGGACAAAAAGGCTACACCTTC	CASSTDPGQKGYTF
TRBV4-3	.	TRBJ1-2	.	TGCGCCAGCAGCCACGCTCACACACCACCGAACTATGGCTACACCTTC	CASSHAHTPPNYGYTF